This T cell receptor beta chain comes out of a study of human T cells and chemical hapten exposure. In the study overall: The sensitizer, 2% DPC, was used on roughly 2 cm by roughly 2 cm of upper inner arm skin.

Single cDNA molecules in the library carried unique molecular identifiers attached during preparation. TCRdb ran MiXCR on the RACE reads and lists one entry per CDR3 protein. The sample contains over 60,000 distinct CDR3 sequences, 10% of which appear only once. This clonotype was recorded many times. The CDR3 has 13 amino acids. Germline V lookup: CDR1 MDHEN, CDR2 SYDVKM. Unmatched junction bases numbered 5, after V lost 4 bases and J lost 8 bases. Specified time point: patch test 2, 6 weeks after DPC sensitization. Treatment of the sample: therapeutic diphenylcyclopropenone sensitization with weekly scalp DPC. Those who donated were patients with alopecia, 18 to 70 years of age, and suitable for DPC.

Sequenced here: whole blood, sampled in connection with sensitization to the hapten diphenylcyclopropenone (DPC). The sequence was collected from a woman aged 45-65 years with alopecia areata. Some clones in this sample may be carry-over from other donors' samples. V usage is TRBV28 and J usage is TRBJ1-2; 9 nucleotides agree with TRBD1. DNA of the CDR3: TGTGCCAGCAGTTCGGGACAGGGCTACGGCTACACCTTC. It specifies CASSSGQGYGYTF.